Listed below are T cell receptor beta chains from one sample, sequenced in a study of OX40 agonist ivuxolimab in advanced cancers. The repertoire was sequenced with immunoSEQ multiplex PCR; TCRdb's copy has only in-frame clones and lacks some. Of about 77,000 clones in the sample, 86% were seen once. Sequencing used CD4+ or CD8+ T cells sorted from blood, obtained in a trial of the OX40 agonist ivuxolimab. The receptors shown here come from an adult with an advanced solid tumor such as melanoma, head and neck, liver or kidney cancer. The CDR3 runs from the conserved cysteine through the conserved F or W. Not every row has a clone size; where given, it reads once, few, many or a size class.

j_call v_call clone_size cdr3_aa
TRBJ2-7 TRBV5-4 NA CASSPGTGRTYEQYF
TRBJ1-2 TRBV6-5 NA CASSYSTYGYTF
TRBJ1-2 TRBV30 NA CASGLARNYGYTF
TRBJ2-1 TRBV6-1 NA CASSDLRGVQFF
TRBJ2-3 TRBV9 NA CASSPGVAGGGTDTQYF
TRBJ2-5 TRBV7-9 NA CASSLIRETQYF
TRBJ1-1 TRBV7-3 NA CASSSGSMNTEAFF
TRBJ2-2 TRBV2 NA CASSRDRGRIGELFF
TRBJ1-2 TRBV5-1 NA CASSSNPDRLTVGYTF
TRBJ2-1 TRBV7-2 NA CASIVAVLSYNEQFF
TRBJ2-3 TRBV7-9 few CASSFYGTTSTDTQYF
TRBJ2-5 TRBV9 NA CASSVGELAGVETQYF
TRBJ1-4 TRBV15 NA CATSLDRGYNEKLFF
TRBJ2-2 TRBV6-5 NA CASSFLAGGLTGELFF
TRBJ2-1 TRBV7-2 NA CASSLGAVSPYNEQFF
TRBJ1-2 TRBV4-1 NA CASSLERQGPYGYTF
TRBJ1-6 TRBV7-2 once CASSLGHQYNSPLHF
TRBJ2-1 TRBV25-1 few CASSGTLAGGAFF
TRBJ1-1 TRBV2 NA CASRADSWRTEAFF
TRBJ2-3 TRBV10-3 NA CAIWVGGTDTQYF
TRBJ1-2 TRBV6-6 NA CASSQSSGRNYGYTF
TRBJ2-7 TRBV4-2 NA CASSAQGVAEQYF
TRBJ2-1 TRBV5-1 NA CASSSVGPEQFF
TRBJ2-2 TRBV4-3 NA CASSQRLNTGELFF
TRBJ1-1 TRBV29-1 NA CSVDPRDRKAFF
TRBJ2-7 TRBV6-1 NA CASSETGNFDYEQYF
TRBJ1-2 TRBV18 NA CASSLGLGYGYTF